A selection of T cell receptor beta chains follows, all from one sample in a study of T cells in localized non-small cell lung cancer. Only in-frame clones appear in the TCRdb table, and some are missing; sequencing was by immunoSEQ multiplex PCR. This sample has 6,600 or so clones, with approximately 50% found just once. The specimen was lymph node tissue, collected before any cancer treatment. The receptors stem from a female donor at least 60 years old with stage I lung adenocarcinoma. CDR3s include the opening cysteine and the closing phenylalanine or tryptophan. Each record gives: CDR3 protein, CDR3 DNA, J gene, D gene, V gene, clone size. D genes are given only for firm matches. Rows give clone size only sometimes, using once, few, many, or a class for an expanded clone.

cdr3_aa: CASSPRPGQVRTEAFF
cdr3_nt: TGTGCCAGCAGCCCCCGCCCGGGTCAAGTTAGGACTGAAGCTTTCTTT
j_call: TRBJ1-1
d_call: NA
v_call: TRBV11-3
clone_size: NA

cdr3_aa: CASSLPPGQFSTGELFF
cdr3_nt: TGTGCCAGCAGCCTCCCACCGGGACAGTTTTCCACCGGGGAGCTGTTTTTT
j_call: TRBJ2-2
d_call: TRBD1
v_call: TRBV6-7
clone_size: NA

cdr3_aa: CASSGINNEQFF
cdr3_nt: TGTGCCAGCAGCGGCATAAACAATGAGCAGTTCTTC
j_call: TRBJ2-1
d_call: NA
v_call: TRBV9
clone_size: NA

cdr3_aa: CASSFGLAGRVQYF
cdr3_nt: TGTGCCAGCAGCTTCGGACTAGCAGGTCGGGTGCAGTACTTC
j_call: TRBJ2-7
d_call: TRBD2
v_call: TRBV11-3
clone_size: NA

cdr3_aa: CAWRGIWHSAYEQYF
cdr3_nt: TGTGCCTGGAGGGGGATATGGCATTCCGCCTACGAGCAGTACTTC
j_call: TRBJ2-7
d_call: NA
v_call: TRBV30
clone_size: NA

cdr3_aa: CASSLGIAGMSSYEQYF
cdr3_nt: TGTGCCAGCAGCTTAGGGATAGCGGGGATGAGCTCCTACGAGCAGTACTTC
j_call: TRBJ2-7
d_call: TRBD2
v_call: TRBV11-3
clone_size: NA

cdr3_aa: CASSILRGETQYF
cdr3_nt: TGTGCCAGTAGTATTTTGCGGGGGGAGACCCAGTACTTC
j_call: TRBJ2-5
d_call: TRBD2
v_call: TRBV19
clone_size: NA

cdr3_aa: CASSIGAGGPNEQFF
cdr3_nt: TGTGCCAGTAGTATAGGAGCGGGGGGGCCCAATGAGCAGTTCTTC
j_call: TRBJ2-1
d_call: TRBD2
v_call: TRBV19
clone_size: NA

cdr3_aa: CASSLSRSSGEQYF
cdr3_nt: TGTGCCAGCAGTTTATCGAGATCCTCGGGAGAGCAGTACTTC
j_call: TRBJ2-7
d_call: NA
v_call: TRBV27
clone_size: few

cdr3_aa: CASSPDSGGASYEQYF
cdr3_nt: TGTGCCAGCAGCCCCGACAGTGGGGGGGCTTCCTACGAGCAGTACTTC
j_call: TRBJ2-7
d_call: NA
v_call: TRBV11-3
clone_size: few

cdr3_aa: CASSQREGSNTIYF
cdr3_nt: TGCGCCAGCAGCCAGAGGGAGGGCTCAAACACCATATATTTT
j_call: TRBJ1-3
d_call: NA
v_call: TRBV4-1
clone_size: NA

cdr3_aa: CASSPTGASPLHF
cdr3_nt: TGTGCCAGCTCACCCACAGGGGCTTCACCCCTCCACTTT
j_call: TRBJ1-6
d_call: TRBD1
v_call: TRBV18
clone_size: NA

cdr3_aa: CAWSVGGRNGYTF
cdr3_nt: TGTGCCTGGAGTGTCGGGGGGCGGAATGGCTACACCTTC
j_call: TRBJ1-2
d_call: NA
v_call: TRBV30
clone_size: NA

cdr3_aa: CASSPQGSMNTEAFF
cdr3_nt: TGTGCCAGCTCGCCACAGGGATCCATGAACACTGAAGCTTTCTTT
j_call: TRBJ1-1
d_call: NA
v_call: TRBV18
clone_size: NA

cdr3_aa: CAWRTWGGEETQYF
cdr3_nt: TGTGCCTGGAGAACATGGGGAGGGGAAGAGACCCAGTACTTC
j_call: TRBJ2-5
d_call: TRBD2
v_call: TRBV30
clone_size: NA

cdr3_aa: CASHLTGGQNTEAFF
cdr3_nt: TGTGCCAGCCACCTCACCGGGGGACAGAACACTGAAGCTTTCTTT
j_call: TRBJ1-1
d_call: NA
v_call: TRBV27
clone_size: NA

cdr3_aa: CASSPSAGYEQYF
cdr3_nt: TGTGCCAGTAGTCCTTCCGCGGGCTACGAGCAGTACTTC
j_call: TRBJ2-7
d_call: NA
v_call: TRBV19
clone_size: NA

cdr3_aa: CAAYGQGTETQYF
cdr3_nt: TGTGCCGCCTACGGACAGGGAACGGAGACCCAGTACTTC
j_call: TRBJ2-5
d_call: TRBD1
v_call: TRBV30
clone_size: NA

cdr3_aa: CASSFQDGNTIYF
cdr3_nt: TGTGCCAGCAGCTTTCAGGATGGAAACACCATATATTTT
j_call: TRBJ1-3
d_call: NA
v_call: TRBV9
clone_size: NA

cdr3_aa: CAWSAFSGVDGYTF
cdr3_nt: TGTGCCTGGAGTGCCTTCTCCGGGGTGGATGGCTACACCTTC
j_call: TRBJ1-2
d_call: NA
v_call: TRBV30
clone_size: NA

cdr3_aa: CASKLPPPADTEAFF
cdr3_nt: TGTGCCAGTAAGCTTCCTCCCCCGGCGGACACTGAAGCTTTCTTT
j_call: TRBJ1-1
d_call: NA
v_call: TRBV19
clone_size: NA

cdr3_aa: CASSGLAGGRETQYF
cdr3_nt: TGTGCCAGCAGCGGACTAGCGGGGGGGCGAGAGACCCAGTACTTC
j_call: TRBJ2-5
d_call: TRBD2
v_call: TRBV9
clone_size: few

cdr3_aa: CASSTKLSGTQYF
cdr3_nt: TGTGCCAGTAGTACCAAACTGAGCGGAACCCAGTACTTC
j_call: TRBJ2-5
d_call: NA
v_call: TRBV19
clone_size: NA

cdr3_aa: CASSVVAGLGETQYF
cdr3_nt: TGTGCCAGCAGCGTAGTAGCGGGTTTAGGAGAGACCCAGTACTTC
j_call: TRBJ2-5
d_call: TRBD2
v_call: TRBV9
clone_size: few

cdr3_aa: CASSHGQSNTEAFF
cdr3_nt: TGTGCCAGCAGCCATGGACAGTCGAACACTGAAGCTTTCTTT
j_call: TRBJ1-1
d_call: NA
v_call: TRBV11-3
clone_size: medium-sized

cdr3_aa: CASSIDAGTDTQYF
cdr3_nt: TGTGCCAGTAGTATAGATGCGGGCACAGATACGCAGTATTTT
j_call: TRBJ2-3
d_call: NA
v_call: TRBV19
clone_size: NA

cdr3_aa: CASSPTSVRTDTQYF
cdr3_nt: TGTGCCAGCAGCCCGACTAGCGTCCGCACAGATACGCAGTATTTT
j_call: TRBJ2-3
d_call: TRBD2
v_call: TRBV11-3
clone_size: NA

cdr3_aa: CASSFRTGFTDTQYF
cdr3_nt: TGTGCCAGCAGCTTTCGGACAGGGTTCACAGATACGCAGTATTTT
j_call: TRBJ2-3
d_call: TRBD1
v_call: TRBV11-1
clone_size: few

cdr3_aa: CASSIKRGRAGELFF
cdr3_nt: TGTGCCAGTAGTATAAAGCGGGGGCGGGCCGGGGAGCTGTTTTTT
j_call: TRBJ2-2
d_call: TRBD2
v_call: TRBV19
clone_size: NA

cdr3_aa: CASSRDLQETQYF
cdr3_nt: TGTGCCAGCAGCCGGGACTTACAAGAGACCCAGTACTTC
j_call: TRBJ2-5
d_call: NA
v_call: TRBV6-8
clone_size: NA

cdr3_aa: CASSEGRGGYTEAFF
cdr3_nt: TGTGCCAGCAGTGAAGGACGGGGTGGTTACACTGAAGCTTTCTTT
j_call: TRBJ1-1
d_call: NA
v_call: TRBV9
clone_size: few

cdr3_aa: CASRTQTFTYEQYF
cdr3_nt: TGTGCCAGCAGGACTCAGACCTTTACCTACGAGCAGTACTTC
j_call: TRBJ2-7
d_call: NA
v_call: TRBV6-8
clone_size: few

cdr3_aa: CASSPTSYGYTF
cdr3_nt: TGTGCCAGCAGTCCAACTTCTTATGGCTACACCTTC
j_call: TRBJ1-2
d_call: NA
v_call: TRBV6-8
clone_size: NA

cdr3_aa: CASSLGRGNTEAFF
cdr3_nt: TGTGCCAGTAGTCTAGGACGAGGGAACACTGAAGCTTTCTTT
j_call: TRBJ1-1
d_call: NA
v_call: TRBV19
clone_size: NA

cdr3_aa: CASRWTVVNTGELFF
cdr3_nt: TGTGCCAGTAGGTGGACAGTCGTAAACACCGGGGAGCTGTTTTTT
j_call: TRBJ2-2
d_call: NA
v_call: TRBV19
clone_size: NA

cdr3_aa: CASSLGGLRVGEQFF
cdr3_nt: TGTGCCAGCAGTTTAGGGGGACTGCGGGTCGGTGAGCAGTTCTTC
j_call: TRBJ2-1
d_call: NA
v_call: TRBV28
clone_size: NA

cdr3_aa: CASSSTGVSYEQYF
cdr3_nt: TGTGCCAGTAGTTCAACCGGGGTATCCTACGAGCAGTACTTC
j_call: TRBJ2-7
d_call: NA
v_call: TRBV19
clone_size: NA